Below are 16 T cell receptor beta chains sequenced from a single sample in a study of cytomegalovirus exposure and HLA in healthy donors. Primers for the PCR totalled 60 Vbeta and 13 Jbeta. Only in-frame clones appear in the TCRdb table, and some are missing; sequencing was by immunoSEQ multiplex PCR. The table includes 65,000 to 90,000 clones, about 69% detected once. Sequenced sample: PBMCs. All receptors come from a man between 60 and 70 years old in good health and CMV-seronegative.

The chain is built from TRBV14 and TRBJ1-1; the D is unclear. The V end lost 1 base, the J end lost 5 bases, and 14 bases lay between the germline ends. Germline V gene lookup returns CDR1 SGHDN and CDR2 FVKESK. The CDR3 length is 15 residues. CDR3 sequence reads: CASSQGRGGRTEAFF. The DNA for the CDR3 is TGTGCCAGCAGCCAAGGACGGGGAGGGAGGACTGAAGCTTTCTTT. The full variable domain, in which reference TRBV14 and TRBJ1-1 provide the parts outside the CDR3, is EAGVTQFPSHSVIEKGQTVTLRCDPISGHDNLYWYRRVMGKEIKFLLHFVKESKQDESGMPNNRFLAERTGGTYSTLKVQPAELEDSGVYFCASSQGRGGRTEAFFGQGTRLTVV.

The chain links TRBV6-6 to TRBJ2-1; 7 bases are shared with TRBD2. The CDR3 loop spans 15 amino acids. Per germline, CDR1 MNHNY and CDR2 SVGAGI (reference sequence). After removal of 0 bases from V and 8 bases from J, the junction contained 7 bases not matched to a gene. CDR3 sequence (DNA): TGTGCCAGCAGTTACTCGCTAGCGGTGAGGTATGAGCAGTTCTTC. Its protein is CASSYSLAVRYEQFF.

V is TRBV10-1 and J is TRBJ2-7, with D possibly matching TRBD1 (5 bases). CDR1 and CDR2 (germline): WNHNN, SYGVQD (reference sequence). V lost 1 base, J lost 7 bases, and 17 bases lay in between. The CDR3 sequence is 15 residues long. The CDR3 protein is CASSEFVRAMREQYF. DNA of the CDR3: TGCGCCAGCAGTGAGTTTGTCAGGGCCATGAGGGAGCAGTACTTC.

This clone has just a few counts. V is TRBV6-1 and J is TRBJ2-3, with 8 bases matching TRBD2. CDR3 size: 11 residues. Germline loops: CDR1 MNHNS, CDR2 SASEGT. After removal of 11 bases from V and 5 bases from J, the junction contained 3 bases not matched to a gene. CDR3 nucleotide sequence: TGTGCCGGCCGGGGGGGAGATACGCAGTATTTT. Translation gives CAGRGGDTQYF.

The CDR3 sequence is CASSPQGGNYGYTF. The DNA of the CDR3 is TGTGCCAGCAGTCCGCAGGGAGGGAACTATGGCTACACCTTC. The gene calls are TRBV27 and TRBJ1-2; a possible D gene is TRBD1 (5 bases). This CDR3 comprises 14 residues. Germline-derived CDR1 and CDR2 are MNHEY and SMNVEV (reference sequence). Trimming removed 5 bases at V and 2 bases at J, with 12 bases between.

V usage is TRBV30 and J usage is TRBJ1-3; D gene ambiguous. Germline V gives CDR1 GTSNPN, CDR2 SVGIG (reference sequence). Between the trimmed V and J ends, which lost 2 bases and 7 bases, there was a span of 12 bases. The CDR3 has 13 residues. The CDR3 region has the DNA TGTGCCTGGAGTTTCGGGGTTGTTAACACCATATATTTT. The encoded protein is CAWSFGVVNTIYF.

The V call is TRBV27, the J call TRBJ2-7, with 9 bases matching TRBD2. With V trimmed by 5 bases and J by 3 bases, 8 bases remained unmatched. The CDR3 sequence is 15 residues long. Germline V gives CDR1 MNHEY, CDR2 SMNVEV (reference sequence). The DNA of the CDR3 is TGTGCCAGCAGTCTTCTAGCGGGGATGGACTACGAGCAGTACTTC. Translation: CASSLLAGMDYEQYF.

The rearrangement links TRBV29-1 to TRBJ1-1; D gene uncertain. This CDR3 region has 11 residues. The V gene lost 7 bases and the J gene lost 2 bases, with 8 bases spanning the gap. CDR1 and CDR2 (germline): SQVTM, ANQGSEA. The CDR3 nucleotides read TGCAGCGGCCGGTTTAACACTGAAGCTTTCTTT. Translating it yields CSGRFNTEAFF.

The gene calls are TRBV10-1 and TRBJ2-3; D may be TRBD1 (6 bases). The germline V gene encodes CDR1 WNHNN and CDR2 SYGVQD (reference sequence). V lost 4 bases, J lost 1 base, and 9 bases lay in between. This CDR3 comprises 14 residues. The chain's CDR3 is CASSAGGGTDTQYF. The CDR3 region has the DNA TGCGCCAGCAGTGCTGGGGGCGGCACAGATACGCAGTATTTT.

This clone was observed a handful of times. The rearrangement joins TRBV27 to TRBJ2-7; 9 bases are shared with TRBD1. This CDR3 is built from 14 residues. In germline, CDR1 is MNHEY, CDR2 SMNVEV (reference sequence). V lost 4 bases, J lost 6 bases, and 7 bases stayed unmatched. CDR3 sequence (DNA): TGTGCCAGCAGTTCTCCCGGGACAGGGTTCGAGCAGTACTTC. The encoded protein is CASSSPGTGFEQYF.

The chain combines TRBV27 with TRBJ2-5; the match to TRBD2 covers 9 bases. The CDR3 sequence is 14 residues long. Germline CDR1 is MNHEY and CDR2 is SMNVEV (reference sequence). With 6 bases clipped from V and 4 bases from J, the junction kept 6 bases outside the gene matches. The CDR3 coding sequence is TGTGCCAGCAGAACGCGGGGGGGCGGAGAGACCCAGTACTTC. Translation gives CASRTRGGGETQYF.

A remark on this clone: One end of the junction is discordant with germline, which a read error may explain. This chain uses TRBV7-7 with TRBJ2-3; 8 nucleotides agree with TRBD1. Germline CDR1 is SSHAT and CDR2 is FNYEAQ (reference sequence). The CDR3 runs to 14 residues. The CDR3 loop is CASSPRTGSDTQYF. CDR3 nucleotide sequence: TGTGCTAGCAGCCCCCGGACAGGGTCAGATACGCAGTATTTT.

V is TRBV19 and J is TRBJ2-1; TRBD2 is a possible D gene (6 bases). The CDR3 has 15 amino acids. The germline V and J ends were trimmed by 8 bases and 7 bases, with 21 bases remaining between them. Looked up from germline, CDR1 is LNHDA and CDR2 is SQIVND (reference sequence). In DNA, the CDR3 is TGTGCCAGTGGACCTGGCGGGGTGGTATCGAATGAGCAGTTCTTC. Translation gives CASGPGGVVSNEQFF. The full variable domain, completed using reference TRBV19 and TRBJ2-1, is DGGITQSPKYLFRKEGQNVTLSCEQNLNHDAMYWYRQDPGQGLRLIYYSQIVNDFQKGDIAEGYSVSREKKESFPLTVTSAQKNPTAFYLCASGPGGVVSNEQFFGPGTRLTVL.

The chain recombines TRBV14 with TRBJ2-1, with D perhaps matching TRBD2 (7 bases). V was pared by 3 bases and J by 7 bases, with 13 bases between. Germline V gives CDR1 SGHDN, CDR2 FVKESK. The CDR3 is 14 residues long. CDR3 amino acids: CASSQGGGENEQFF. The CDR3 DNA reads TGTGCCAGCAGCCAGGGAGGGGGTGAAAATGAGCAGTTCTTC.

J is TRBJ2-1 and V is TRBV7-9, with 9 bases aligning to TRBD2. The germline gives CDR1 SEHNR, CDR2 FQNEAQ (reference sequence). The CDR3 loop spans 16 amino acids. The V and J ends lost 6 bases and 5 bases, in that order; junction bases with no gene match: 11. CDR3 in amino acids: CASSSPQRGAHNEQFF. The DNA for the CDR3 is TGTGCCAGCAGTTCGCCCCAGCGGGGGGCGCACAATGAGCAGTTCTTC. The variable domain in full, completed from reference TRBV7-9 and TRBJ2-1, reads DTGVSQNPRHKITKRGQNVTFRCDPISEHNRLYWYRQTLGQGPEFLTYFQNEAQLEKSRLLSDRFSAERPKGSFSTLEIQRTEQGDSAMYLCASSSPQRGAHNEQFFGPGTRLTVL.

The chain combines TRBV11-3 with TRBJ1-1, with 7 bases identical to TRBD1. Per the germline V gene, CDR1 is SGHNT and CDR2 is YENEEA. This CDR3 is 13 amino acids long. V was pared by 5 bases and J by 3 bases, with 3 bases of the junction left unmatched. This CDR3 reads CASSLGQYTEAFF. As DNA, the CDR3 is TGTGCCAGCAGCCTGGGACAGTACACTGAAGCTTTCTTT. The whole variable domain, remainder taken from reference TRBV11-3 and TRBJ1-1, is EAGVVQSPRYKIIEKKQPVAFWCNPISGHNTLYWYLQNLGQGPELLIRYENEEAVDDSQLPKDRFSAERLKGVDSTLKIQPAELGDSAVYLCASSLGQYTEAFFGQGTRLTVV.